The clone carrying this T cell receptor (beta chain) was detected a few times. Its matching antigen is unknown. The sample is drawn from a study of beta chain features in type 1 diabetes. The CDR3 has 15 residues. CDR1 is SGHTA, CDR2 FQGNSA, per germline. Trimming took 1 base from V and 5 from J; bases not matched to a gene: 2. General study findings and limits: Shortening that was moderate but significant affected the TCRB CDR3s of Type 1 diabetes patients in all four CD4+ subsets.

cDNA synthesis used the whole RNA isolate, giving expressed TCRB sequences. The repertoire was sequenced with immunoSEQ multiplex PCR; TCRdb's copy has only in-frame clones and lacks some. Of 350,000 to 400,000 clones listed, roughly 13% are singletons. The origin of this receptor is a young woman with type 1 diabetes. The chain carries TRBV7-2 and TRBJ2-3, with 11 nucleotides matching TRBD2. The sequenced sample was naive CD4+ T cells from blood. For the CDR3, the DNA is TGTGCCAGCAGCTTAGTAGCGGGAGGGCAAGATACGCAGTATTTT. Residues: CASSLVAGGQDTQYF.